The 32 T cell receptor beta chains reported below all come from one sample, sequenced in a study of blood T cell repertoires in COVID-19. Generated by immunoSEQ multiplex PCR, the TCRdb table keeps only in-frame clones and is missing some. This sample has approximately 480,000 clones, with 75% to 90% found just once. Sequencing used PBMCs or T cells enriched from blood (not recorded which). The source is a woman aged 18-35 years who had recovered from COVID-19.

CDR3 DNA: TGTGCCAGCAGCCCAGGGGGAGCCAACGTCCTGACTTTC. This gives the protein CASSPGGANVLTF. This chain uses TRBV3-1 (or the pseudogene TRBV3-2) with TRBJ2-6; TRBD1 matches 7 bases. The CDR3 has 13 amino acids. Germline-derived CDR1 and CDR2 are LGHDT and YNNKEL (reference sequence). Germline trimming cut 4 bases from V and 7 bases from J; bases unmatched to any gene: 1.

The chain uses TRBV5-1 and TRBJ1-2, with 9 positions matching TRBD1. The CDR3 runs 13 residues. V dropped 4 bases and J dropped 8; count of bases not matched to a gene: 6. Germline CDR1 reads SGHRS; CDR2 reads YFSETQ. CDR3 DNA: TGCGCCAGCAGCCCACAGGGGGCGGAAGGCTACACCTTC. Encoded protein: CASSPQGAEGYTF. Combining the CDR3 with reference TRBV5-1 and TRBJ1-2 gives the whole variable domain KAGVTQTPRYLIKTRGQQVTLSCSPISGHRSVSWYQQTPGQGLQFLFEYFSETQRNKGNFPGRFSGRQFSNSRSEMNVSTLELGDSALYLCASSPQGAEGYTFGSGTRLTVV.

The rearrangement links TRBV13 to TRBJ2-1; tentative D call: TRBD2 (5 bases). Germline CDR1 PRHDT, CDR2 FYEKMQ (reference sequence). Between the trimmed V and J ends, which lost 6 bases and 5 bases, there was a span of 17 bases. This CDR3 comprises 15 residues. Here the CDR3 reads CASSPDEGVNNEQFF. The CDR3 coding sequence is TGTGCCAGCAGTCCAGACGAGGGAGTAAACAATGAGCAGTTCTTC. Drawing the rest from reference TRBV13 and TRBJ2-1, the complete variable domain is AAGVIQSPRHLIKEKRETATLKCYPIPRHDTVYWYQQGPGQDPQFLISFYEKMQSDKGSIPDRFSAQQFSDYHSELNMSSLELGDSALYFCASSPDEGVNNEQFFGPGTRLTVL.

The V and J genes are TRBV25-1 and TRBJ1-5; D is ambiguous. V dropped 5 bases and J dropped 2 bases, with 10 bases sitting between them. Germline lookup yields CDR1 MGHDK and CDR2 SYGVNS. The CDR3 runs 14 residues. This CDR3 is CASSPSRGNQPQHF. The CDR3, as DNA: TGTGCCAGCAGTCCCAGCCGGGGCAATCAGCCCCAGCATTTT. The entire variable domain, with the rest obtained from reference TRBV25-1 and TRBJ1-5, is as follows: EADIYQTPRYLVIGTGKKITLECSQTMGHDKMYWYQQDPGMELHLIHYSYGVNSTEKGDLSSESTVSRIRTEHFPLTLESARPSHTSQYLCASSPSRGNQPQHFGDGTRLSIL.

This clone was detected only once. The chain links TRBV28 to TRBJ2-1; D unclear. Trimming removed 6 bases at V and 7 bases at J, with 10 bases between. The CDR3 spans 12 residues. Germline V lookup: CDR1 MDHEN, CDR2 SYDVKM. CDR3 protein: CASRTGFNEQFF. The CDR3 DNA is TGTGCCAGCAGAACCGGTTTTAATGAGCAGTTCTTC.

The CDR3 nucleotides read TGTGCCAGCCATCTAATGAGGAGGTTCTACCAGCCCCAGCATTTT. Translating it yields CASHLMRRFYQPQHF. The rearrangement links TRBV21-1 to TRBJ1-5. TRBV21-1 is given as a pseudogene. CDR3 size: 15 residues.

This clone was seen more than once but under ten times. The J gene is TRBJ2-7, the V gene TRBV5-1; D call uncertain. CDR3 length: 14 amino acids. Looked up from germline, CDR1 is SGHRS and CDR2 is YFSETQ. Trimming removed 3 bases from V and 2 bases from J, with 12 bases in between. Here the CDR3 reads CASSSASSTYEQYF. DNA of the CDR3: TGCGCCAGCAGCTCCGCTAGTTCTACCTACGAGCAGTACTTC.

This clone was seen more than once but under ten times. The V and J genes are TRBV30 and TRBJ2-5; possible D gene TRBD2, 6 bases. The CDR3 has 14 residues. CDR1 and CDR2 (germline): GTSNPN, SVGIG (reference sequence). Trimming removed 2 bases at V and 2 bases at J, with 12 bases between. CDR3 sequence: CAWSHLGTQETQYF. In nucleotides, the CDR3 is TGTGCCTGGAGTCATCTGGGGACTCAAGAGACCCAGTACTTC.

This sequence joins TRBV5-1 and TRBJ2-7, with D possibly matching TRBD1 (6 bases). The germline CDR1 and CDR2 sequences are SGHRS and YFSETQ. This CDR3 has 14 amino acids. V was pared by 0 bases and J by 5 bases, with 12 bases between. Here the CDR3 DNA reads TGCGCCAGCAGCTTGGAGGCAGGGGTAGACGAGCAGTACTTC. It encodes CASSLEAGVDEQYF.

V and J are TRBV19 and TRBJ2-1; possibly TRBD1 for D (5 bases). CDR1 LNHDA and CDR2 SQIVND come from the germline V gene (reference sequence). Trimming took off 3 bases at V and 1 base at J, with 19 bases between the two ends. The CDR3 has 18 residues. CDR3 nucleotides: TGTGCCAGTAGTATGGGGCCGCTGGGAAGGTTATCCTACAATGAGCAGTTCTTC. This gives the protein CASSMGPLGRLSYNEQFF.

V gene TRBV21-1 combines with J gene TRBJ2-1; the D call in the table, TRBD2, was not verified against the DNA. TRBV21-1 is reported as a pseudogene. The CDR3 has 17 residues. CDR3 in amino acids: CASSNRGTGVAYNEQFF. For the CDR3, the DNA is TGTGCCAGCAGCAATCGGGGTACGGGGGTAGCCTACAATGAGCAGTTCTTC.

The V call is TRBV3-1 (or the pseudogene TRBV3-2), the J call TRBJ2-2; TRBD1 agrees at 9 bases. CDR1 LGHDT and CDR2 YNNKEL come from the germline V gene (reference sequence). Germline trimming cut 3 bases from V and 0 bases from J; bases unmatched to any gene: 5. This CDR3 is built from 17 residues. DNA for the CDR3: TGTGCCAGCAGCCAGGTGGGACAGGGCGCGAACACCGGGGAGCTGTTTTTT. It codes for CASSQVGQGANTGELFF.

The chain is built from TRBV12-3 or TRBV12-4 and TRBJ1-1; D may be TRBD1 (6 bases). The CDR3 totals 13 residues. Trimming pared 3 bases from V and 5 bases from J, leaving 10 bases between. DNA of the CDR3: TGTGCCAGCAGTTTTCGTAGGGGGACTGAAGCTTTCTTT. As protein: CASSFRRGTEAFF.

The chain has TRBV30 and TRBJ2-7; D is perhaps TRBD1 (5 bases). The CDR3 is 12 residues long. V lost 4 bases and J lost 6, with 13 bases in between. Germline CDR1 reads GTSNPN; CDR2 reads SVGIG (reference sequence). The CDR3 loop is CAWTRDSPEQYF. CDR3 nucleotide sequence: TGTGCCTGGACCAGAGACAGTCCCGAGCAGTACTTC.

The chain combines TRBV7-9 with TRBJ1-4; D gene unclear. V lost 2 bases and J lost 4, with 23 bases in between. Germline CDR1 reads SEHNR; CDR2 reads FQNEAQ (reference sequence). The CDR3 contains 19 residues. The CDR3 DNA follows: TGTGCCAGCAGCTTAATCGAATACAGTGGGATAGCGTTTAATGAAAAACTGTTTTTT. Translation gives CASSLIEYSGIAFNEKLFF. Drawing the rest from reference TRBV7-9 and TRBJ1-4, the complete variable domain is DTGVSQNPRHKITKRGQNVTFRCDPISEHNRLYWYRQTLGQGPEFLTYFQNEAQLEKSRLLSDRFSAERPKGSFSTLEIQRTEQGDSAMYLCASSLIEYSGIAFNEKLFFGSGTQLSVL.

In this sample, this clone turned up once. The V call is TRBV3-1 (or the pseudogene TRBV3-2), the J call TRBJ2-7; 8 positions agree with TRBD1. CDR3 size: 14 residues. The V and J ends lost 0 bases and 12 bases, in that order; junction bases with no gene match: 10. Germline V lookup: CDR1 LGHDT, CDR2 YNNKEL (reference sequence). Written as DNA, the CDR3 is TGTGCCAGCAGCCAAGAAGACAGGGGCCCTAGCACGTACTTC. Translated, it gives CASSQEDRGPSTYF.

J is TRBJ2-7 and V is TRBV6-5, with 15 bases that match TRBD2. This CDR3 comprises 16 residues. V trimming: 4 bases; J trimming: 4 bases; junction bases outside the gene matches: 5. From germline, CDR1 is MNHEY and CDR2 SVGAGI. Here the CDR3 DNA reads TGTGCCAGCAGTTCGCCGGGACTAGCGGGGGGATACGAGCAGTACTTC. Translation gives CASSSPGLAGGYEQYF.

CDR3 coding DNA: TGCGCCAGCAGCTCGGAGCCCTCACAGGGGAACTATGGCTACACCTTC. It translates to CASSSEPSQGNYGYTF. J is TRBJ1-2 and V is TRBV5-1; 7 positions match TRBD1. Germline trimming cut 3 bases from V and 2 bases from J; bases unmatched to any gene: 10. The CDR3 has 16 residues. CDR1 SGHRS and CDR2 YFSETQ come from the germline V gene.

The chain couples TRBV10-3 to TRBJ1-1; a possible D gene is TRBD1 (6 bases). Trimming pared 3 bases from V and 7 bases from J, leaving 15 bases between. The germline V gene encodes CDR1 ENHRY and CDR2 SYGVKD. The CDR3 is made up of 14 amino acids. CDR3 coding DNA: TGTGCCATCAGTGATTCAATAGGGGGTAGTGAAGCTTTCTTT. This translates into CAISDSIGGSEAFF.

The CDR3 DNA sequence: TGTGCCATCAGTGAGAACGGACAGGGCTCTAACTATGGCTACACCTTC. Encoded protein: CAISENGQGSNYGYTF. The chain recombines TRBV10-3 with TRBJ1-2, with 8 bases identical to TRBD1. The CDR3 loop spans 16 amino acids. The V segment lost 2 bases and the J segment 0 bases; nucleotides outside the gene matches: 5. Germline loops: CDR1 ENHRY, CDR2 SYGVKD.

This clone was seen a single time. This chain uses TRBV30 with TRBJ2-3, with 10 nucleotides matching TRBD2. Trimming at V came to 8 bases and at J to 6 bases, leaving 11 bases not matched to a gene. The CDR3 sequence is 14 residues long. Germline values: CDR1 GTSNPN, CDR2 SVGIG (reference sequence). The DNA for the CDR3 is TGTGCCGTTGGCCTAGCGGGGGTCCGGGATACGCAGTATTTT. Protein sequence: CAVGLAGVRDTQYF.

CDR3 sequence (DNA): TGCGCCAGCAGCTTGGAGTGGACAGTACGGGAGCAGTACTTC. Its protein is CASSLEWTVREQYF. The chain links TRBV5-1 to TRBJ2-7, with D perhaps matching TRBD1 (6 bases). CDR1 and CDR2 (germline): SGHRS, YFSETQ. The CDR3 is made up of 14 amino acids. Trimming cost V 0 bases and J 7 bases, with 14 bases left between them.

The J gene is TRBJ2-3, the V gene TRBV3-1 (or the pseudogene TRBV3-2); the match to TRBD2 covers 8 bases. Per germline, CDR1 LGHDT and CDR2 YNNKEL (reference sequence). After removal of 4 bases from V and 1 base from J, the junction contained 10 bases not matched to a gene. The CDR3 contains 17 residues. For the CDR3, the DNA is TGTGCCAGCAGCCGGGTCGGCGGGGGGCTGGGCACAGATACGCAGTATTTT. It codes for CASSRVGGGLGTDTQYF.

This clone was seen repeatedly, ten times or more. Here the CDR3 reads CASSPARTEAFF. The CDR3 DNA follows: TGTGCCAGCTCACCAGCCAGAACTGAAGCTTTCTTT. This chain links TRBV18 with TRBJ1-1; D is unclear. The V end lost 2 bases, the J end lost 5 bases, and 6 bases lay between the germline ends. This CDR3 spans 12 amino acids. The V gene's germline CDR1 is KGHSH and CDR2 LQKENI.

The chain combines TRBV19 with TRBJ2-1; 9 bases align to TRBD1. The CDR3 spans 13 residues. Germline values: CDR1 LNHDA, CDR2 SQIVND (reference sequence). V lost 10 bases, J lost 8 bases, and 9 bases stayed unmatched. The CDR3 reads CAIRDRAQDEQFF. CDR3 sequence (DNA): TGTGCCATTCGGGACAGGGCCCAGGATGAGCAGTTCTTC.

This chain uses TRBV25-1 with TRBJ1-2; 11 nucleotides agree with TRBD1. Germline V gives CDR1 MGHDK, CDR2 SYGVNS. The trim removed 5 bases at V and 6 bases at J, leaving 8 bases unmatched. The CDR3 consists of 15 residues. CDR3: CASSSPGQGDHGYTF. DNA of the CDR3: TGTGCCAGCAGTTCACCGGGACAGGGGGACCATGGCTACACCTTC.

The V gene is TRBV5-1, the J gene TRBJ2-5; D unresolved. The length of the CDR3 is 15 residues. The V end was cut by 0 bases, the J end by 1 base, with 10 bases between. Germline V gene sequence: CDR1 SGHRS, CDR2 YFSETQ. CDR3 nucleotide sequence: TGCGCCAGCAGCTTGGAAGCAGGCTTCCAAGAGACCCAGTACTTC. Translated: CASSLEAGFQETQYF.

In DNA, the CDR3 is TGTGCCAGTAGGGCCCGATCCCCTAATTCACCCCTCCACTTT. This codes for CASRARSPNSPLHF. The chain has TRBV19 and TRBJ1-6, with D unresolved. In germline, CDR1 is LNHDA, CDR2 SQIVND (reference sequence). The CDR3 extends over 14 amino acids. Between the trimmed V and J ends, which lost 6 bases and 6 bases, there was a span of 12 bases. Combining the CDR3 with reference TRBV19 and TRBJ1-6 gives the whole variable domain DGGITQSPKYLFRKEGQNVTLSCEQNLNHDAMYWYRQDPGQGLRLIYYSQIVNDFQKGDIAEGYSVSREKKESFPLTVTSAQKNPTAFYLCASRARSPNSPLHFGNGTRLTVT.

V and J are TRBV15 and TRBJ1-5, with 7 bases identical to TRBD1. The CDR3 spans 17 residues. V gave up 1 base and J gave up 6 bases; unmatched junction bases: 12. The V gene's germline CDR1 is LNHNV and CDR2 YYDKDF (reference sequence). Here the CDR3 reads CATSRAEGQWRFQPQHF. Written as DNA, the CDR3 is TGTGCCACCAGCAGAGCTGAGGGACAGTGGAGATTTCAGCCCCAGCATTTT. Full variable domain (rest looked up from reference TRBV15 and TRBJ1-5): DAMVIQNPRYQVTQFGKPVTLSCSQTLNHNVMYWYQQKSSQAPKLLFHYYDKDFNNEADTPDNFQSRRPNTSFCFLDIRSPGLGDTAMYLCATSRAEGQWRFQPQHFGDGTRLSIL.

The gene calls are TRBV3-1 (or the pseudogene TRBV3-2) and TRBJ2-2, with 11 bases that match TRBD2. This CDR3 region has 19 residues. The ends lost 4 bases at V and 4 bases at J; junction bases unmatched: 14. Germline CDR1 LGHDT, CDR2 YNNKEL (reference sequence). This CDR3 reads CASSPYQYLAGGGTGELFF. In DNA, the CDR3 is TGTGCCAGCAGCCCCTACCAATATCTAGCGGGGGGCGGCACCGGGGAGCTGTTTTTT.

The chain joins TRBV5-6 to TRBJ2-7; weak D call: TRBD1 (6 bases). Germline lookup yields CDR1 SGHDT and CDR2 YYEEEE. The CDR3 has 15 residues. V was cut by 4 bases and J by 3 bases, with 17 bases left in between. CDR3 sequence: CASSPDLGGFYEQYF. CDR3 DNA: TGTGCCAGCAGCCCGGATTTAGGGGGTTTCTACGAGCAGTACTTC.

The chain carries TRBV7-9 and TRBJ2-7; TRBD1 is a possible D gene (6 bases). There are 15 residues in the CDR3. The germline gives CDR1 SEHNR, CDR2 FQNEAQ (reference sequence). Trimming removed 8 bases at V and 4 bases at J, with 21 bases between. The CDR3 loop reads CASSPDGARGYEQYF. Written as DNA, the CDR3 is TGTGCCAGCTCCCCGGATGGGGCAAGGGGGTACGAGCAGTACTTC.